The 11 T cell receptor beta chains presented below share a single source sample, sequenced in a study of chemoradiotherapy in HPV16-positive cancers. TCRdb's copy holds only in-frame clones and misses some; the assay was immunoSEQ multiplex PCR. The sample holds approximately 30,000 clones; approximately 93% are singletons and the top ten take more than 15%. The starting material was blood, obtained from a patient who underwent chemoradiotherapy. These receptor sequences come from a human donor with HPV-associated anogenital cancer.

The chain employs TRBV7-6 and TRBJ2-7, with D perhaps matching TRBD2 (6 bases). The CDR3 extends over 20 amino acids. The V end lost 0 bases, the J end lost 2 bases, and 26 bases lay between the germline ends. Germline V gene sequence: CDR1 SGHVS, CDR2 FNYEAQ. CDR3 region: CASSLASGLHEPAPTYEQYF. The CDR3 region has the DNA TGTGCCAGCAGCTTAGCCTCAGGACTACATGAACCCGCGCCAACCTACGAGCAGTACTTC.

This chain links TRBV29-1 with TRBJ2-5; TRBD2 aligns across 7 bases. Germline CDR1 SQVTM, CDR2 ANQGSEA. This CDR3 is 15 amino acids long. Unmatched junction bases numbered 5, after V lost 0 bases and J lost 1 base. CDR3 sequence reads: CSVEDSLAAQETQYF. As DNA, the CDR3 is TGCAGCGTTGAAGATAGCCTAGCGGCCCAAGAGACCCAGTACTTC.

The CDR3: CASSPRQGRGKDTQYF. CDR3 sequence (DNA): TGTGCCAGCAGCCCAAGGCAGGGCAGGGGGAAAGATACGCAGTATTTT. V is TRBV9 and J is TRBJ2-3, with 7 bases that match TRBD1. This CDR3 has 16 amino acids. The J segment lost 5 bases and the V segment lost 4 bases, leaving 13 bases of the junction unmatched. Per germline, CDR1 SGDLS and CDR2 YYNGEE.

The chain recombines TRBV19 with TRBJ2-7; 9 nucleotides line up with TRBD1. V lost 0 bases to trimming and J lost 3 bases; unmatched junction nucleotides: 3. The CDR3 sequence is 15 residues long. Germline V gene sequence: CDR1 LNHDA, CDR2 SQIVND (reference sequence). The CDR3 here is CASSIDHRGLYEQYF. The CDR3 region has the DNA TGTGCCAGTAGTATAGATCACAGGGGGCTCTACGAGCAGTACTTC.

The V call is TRBV28, the J call TRBJ1-4, with D perhaps matching TRBD1 (6 bases). This CDR3 region has 15 residues. The germline gives CDR1 MDHEN, CDR2 SYDVKM. V lost 4 bases, J lost 5 bases, and 14 bases lay in between. For the CDR3, the DNA is TGTGCCAGCAGTTCCTATAACAGGGAGAATGAAAAACTGTTTTTT. This gives the protein CASSSYNRENEKLFF.

The chain combines TRBV11-2 with TRBJ2-2; no firm D call. Trimming took 3 bases from V and 9 from J, leaving 11 bases between them. Germline V lookup: CDR1 SGHAT, CDR2 FQNNGV. CDR3 length: 13 amino acids. The CDR3 reads CASSFNGLRELFF. CDR3 nucleotides: TGTGCCAGCAGCTTTAACGGTCTCCGGGAGCTGTTTTTT.

This clone appeared a single time. The chain is built from TRBV13 and TRBJ2-3, with D hard to call. The CDR3 is 15 residues long. The germline V gene has CDR1 PRHDT and CDR2 FYEKMQ (reference sequence). V shed 1 base and J shed 2 bases, with 10 bases lying between them. CDR3 region: CASSLDRVTTDTQYF. CDR3 nucleotides: TGTGCCAGCAGCTTAGACCGGGTAACCACAGATACGCAGTATTTT.

V is TRBV18 and J is TRBJ1-1, with D possibly matching TRBD1 (5 bases). V lost 2 bases to trimming and J lost 1 base, with 5 bases between them. Per germline, CDR1 KGHSH and CDR2 LQKENI. This CDR3 has 13 amino acids. For the CDR3, the DNA is TGTGCCAGCTCACCAGGGGGGAACACTGAAGCTTTCTTT. It translates to CASSPGGNTEAFF.

The chain joins TRBV29-1 to TRBJ2-7; tentative D call: TRBD2 (6 bases). V was pared by 0 bases and J by 12 bases, with 12 bases between. The germline gives CDR1 SQVTM, CDR2 ANQGSEA. The CDR3 has 11 amino acids. The CDR3 DNA reads TGCAGCGTTGAAGATCGGGGGAAGGGGTACTTC. Amino acids: CSVEDRGKGYF.

The rearrangement links TRBV4-3 to TRBJ2-3; 11 bases are shared with TRBD2. Germline CDR1 and CDR2: LGHNA and YSLEER. CDR3 length equals 18 residues. Losses at the gene ends were 1 base for V and 3 bases for J; bases not matched to a gene: 9. The CDR3 is CASSQVTSGSEGTDTQYF. The CDR3 DNA sequence: TGCGCCAGCAGCCAAGTAACTAGCGGGAGCGAGGGGACAGATACGCAGTATTTT.

The J gene is TRBJ1-2, the V gene TRBV18, with 9 bases identical to TRBD1. CDR3 size: 14 residues. V lost 4 bases, J lost 4 bases, and 4 bases stayed unmatched. In germline, CDR1 is KGHSH, CDR2 LQKENI. The CDR3 DNA follows: TGTGCCAGCTCACAGGGACAGGGCTCCTATGGCTACACCTTC. Its protein product is CASSQGQGSYGYTF.